This T cell receptor beta chain was profiled in a study of cytomegalovirus exposure and HLA in healthy donors. General study results and limits: The authors enumerated 164 TCR beta chains as linked to cytomegalovirus. HLA alleles showed associations with around 15,000 TCR beta sequences in a later analysis, at a 0.05 false discovery rate. Earlier analysis looked at TCR beta V segments, and most were productive about 87% or about 30% of the time. According to reports, the classifier identified cytomegalovirus status with high specificity and sensitivity.

The table lists this clone with a few counts. Its antigen is not known. The PCR used 60 Vbeta and 13 Jbeta primers. Produced via immunoSEQ multiplex PCR; TCRdb's table is partial and in-frame only. The sample records approximately 190,000 clones, around 85% being singletons. The CDR3 totals 15 residues. Trimming at V came to 2 bases and at J to 2 bases, leaving 5 bases not matched to a gene. The germline gives CDR1 SGHRS, CDR2 YFSETQ. The rearrangement uses TRBV5-1 and TRBJ1-1; 8 nucleotides align to TRBD1. This sequence was found in a man aged 40-55 years in good health and CMV-seropositive. The sample consisted of PBMCs. In DNA form, the CDR3 reads TGCGCCAGCAGCTTTCGGACAGGGATAAACACTGAAGCTTTCTTT. Translation: CASSFRTGINTEAFF.